This T cell receptor beta chain stems from a study of shared clonotypes between healthy human individuals. Germline CDR1 is MDHEN and CDR2 is SYDVKM. V dropped 6 bases and J dropped 5; count of bases not matched to a gene: 11. This CDR3 region has 15 residues. Whole-study findings and limits: In contrast to clonotypes shared by all four donors, non-shared clonotypes had lower generation probabilities.

Worth noting for this clone: Antigen: not known.

The table came from immunoSEQ multiplex PCR; TCRdb's copy has only in-frame clones and leaves some out. The sample lists over a million clones; approximately 80% were seen once. The authors divided CD4+ cells into CD45RA+ naive and CD45RA-negative memory subsets. The sequence was obtained from a man between 18 and 35 years old in good health. Some clones in this sample may be carry-over from other donors' samples. The sample taken for sequencing was memory CD4+ T cells from PBMCs. Noted subset: CD45RA-negative fraction. The chain is built from TRBV28 and TRBJ2-7; TRBD2 matches 9 bases. In nucleotides, the CDR3 is TGTGCCAGCAGCCTTAGCGGGGGTCGGAGGGACGAGCAGTACTTC. Translated, it gives CASSLSGGRRDEQYF.